The rows below give T cell receptor beta chains drawn from one sample of a study of cytomegalovirus exposure and HLA in healthy donors. Profiled with immunoSEQ multiplex PCR; TCRdb holds only in-frame clones, not every one. The table shows around 120,000 clones, with roughly 69% occurring only once. The sample was PBMCs. Receptors were obtained from a woman aged 40 to 50 in good health and CMV-seropositive. Each CDR3 is given with its conserved first and last residue. D genes are given only for firm matches. Clone size is given for some rows only: seen once, a few or many times, or a class if the clone is expanded.

clone_size cdr3_length d_call j_call v_call cdr3_nt cdr3_aa
. 13 TRBD2 TRBJ2-1 TRBV5-1 TGCGCCAGCAGCGTCGGGGGGATGAATGAGCAGTTCTTC CASSVGGMNEQFF
few 14 TRBD1 TRBJ1-1 TRBV5-1 TGCGCCAGCAGCTTCGACAGGGGTTTCGCTGAAGCTTTCTTT CASSFDRGFAEAFF
. 13 . TRBJ2-7 TRBV6-5 TGTGCCAGCAGTCGACACTCACACTACGAGCAGTACTTC CASSRHSHYEQYF
. 15 TRBD2 TRBJ2-1 TRBV4-3 TGCGCCAGCAGTTCCCCGGGACTAGCGGGAGGAGAGCAGTTCTTC CASSSPGLAGGEQFF
. 16 TRBD2 TRBJ2-3 TRBV6-5 TGTGCCAGCAGTTACCGGGGGGGAGTCGCCGCAGATACGCAGTATTTT CASSYRGGVAADTQYF
. 14 . TRBJ2-2 TRBV19 TGTGCCAGTAGCCGTGGACAGAGGCCCGGGGAGCTGTTTTTT CASSRGQRPGELFF
. 13 TRBD1 TRBJ2-7 TRBV11-3 TGTGCCAGCAGCCTCAGGACAGGGCAGGAGCAGTACTTC CASSLRTGQEQYF
. 15 TRBD2 TRBJ2-1 TRBV9 TGTGCCAGCAGCGTAGACGCGGGAGTGAACAATGAGCAGTTCTTC CASSVDAGVNNEQFF
. 16 TRBD1 TRBJ2-7 TRBV25-1 TGTGCCAGCAGTGAGAAACTGGGACAGGGGCGTAACGAGCAGTACTTC CASSEKLGQGRNEQYF
. 15 . TRBJ1-5 TRBV9 TGTGCCAGCAGCGCTGCAGGGAGGGGCAATCAGCCCCAGCATTTT CASSAAGRGNQPQHF
. 18 . TRBJ2-7 TRBV11-2 TGTGCCAGCAGCTTAGAGCGGGGGCTCAGAGCTAAGCCCTACGAGCAGTACTTC CASSLERGLRAKPYEQYF
once 15 . TRBJ1-1 TRBV9 TGTGCCAGCAACAAAAGGGGAGGGGTGAACACTGAAGCTTTCTTT CASNKRGGVNTEAFF
. 15 . TRBJ2-7 TRBV7-2 TGTGCCAGCAGCTTAATAGCGTCTAGCTCCTACGAGCAGTACTTC CASSLIASSSYEQYF
. 12 . TRBJ1-1 TRBV12-5 TGTGCTAGTGGTCTAACCGCCACTGAAGCTTTCTTT CASGLTATEAFF
few 18 TRBD1 TRBJ1-3 TRBV7-9 TGTGCCAGCAGCTCCTCCGGGACAGGGATAATCTCTGGAAACACCATATATTTT CASSSSGTGIISGNTIYF
. 14 TRBD1 TRBJ1-1 TRBV2 TGTGCCAGCAGAGTAGGACAGGCCTTTGGTGAAGCTTTCTTT CASRVGQAFGEAFF
. 16 TRBD2 TRBJ2-7 TRBV5-4 TGTGCCAGCAGCGCCCGACTAGCGGGAGGGTCCTACGAGCAGTACTTC CASSARLAGGSYEQYF
. 15 . TRBJ2-1 TRBV4-3 TGCGCCAGCAGTCCCAGGGGTAGTAGGGTAGTTGAGCAGTTCTTC CASSPRGSRVVEQFF
few 17 TRBD1 TRBJ1-6 TRBV7-2 TGTGCCAGCAGCTTATATGCTGGGACAGGGGGCGCGTCACCCCTCCACTTT CASSLYAGTGGASPLHF
few 11 . TRBJ2-7 TRBV6-5 TGTGCCAGCCACGGCTCCTACGAGCAGTACTTC CASHGSYEQYF
. 15 . TRBJ2-3 TRBV29-1 TGCAGCGCCTGTTGCGGGGCGGGCGGCCCAGATACGCAGTATTTT CSACCGAGGPDTQYF
. 14 TRBD1 TRBJ2-7 TRBV7-9 TGTTCCAGCATCCCAGCGACAGGGACCTACGAGCAGTACTTC CSSIPATGTYEQYF
. 18 TRBD2 TRBJ2-3 TRBV5-1 TGCGCCAGCAGCTTCGGGCTAGCGGGATCATCTAGCACAGATACGCAGTATTTT CASSFGLAGSSSTDTQYF
. 14 . TRBJ2-5 TRBV18 TGTGCCAGCTCACCCGGGGACTTCCAAGAGACCCAGTACTTC CASSPGDFQETQYF
. 15 . TRBJ2-6 TRBV19 TGTGCCAGTAGTATAGGTAACTCTGGGGCCAACGTCCTGACTTTC CASSIGNSGANVLTF
. 14 . TRBJ1-2 TRBV5-1 TGCGCCAGCAGCTCCTCGACGGGGGACTATGGCTACACCTTC CASSSSTGDYGYTF
. 15 . TRBJ2-7 TRBV4-1 TGCGCCAGCAGCCAAGGGAGCGGAGCCTCCTACGAGCAGTACTTC CASSQGSGASYEQYF
. 14 . TRBJ1-6 TRBV6-5 TGTGCCAGCAGGGCGGGGGGCCAAAATTCACCCCTCCACTTT CASRAGGQNSPLHF
. 15 TRBD2 TRBJ2-2 TRBV7-7 TGTGCTAGCAGCCCCCGACTAGCCCGGACCGGGGAGCTGTTTTTT CASSPRLARTGELFF
. 14 TRBD1 TRBJ1-2 TRBV6-1 TGTGCCAGCAGTGAATGGGGACAGGGTTTTGGCTACACCTTC CASSEWGQGFGYTF
. 14 . TRBJ1-4 TRBV5-1 TGCGCCAGCAGCTTGGGAGCAACTAATGAAAAACTGTTTTTT CASSLGATNEKLFF
few 14 TRBD1 TRBJ1-1 TRBV27 TGTGCCAGCAGCCTACAGGGGGCCTTCACTGAAGCTTTCTTT CASSLQGAFTEAFF
few 14 . TRBJ1-1 TRBV6-1 TGTGCCAGCAGTGAACGGCGGAGGAACACTGAAGCTTTCTTT CASSERRRNTEAFF
. 13 . TRBJ2-1 TRBV5-1 TGCGCCAGCAGCTTGGACTGGGGGCGTGAGCAGTTCTTC CASSLDWGREQFF
. 13 . TRBJ1-1 TRBV7-9 TGTGCCAGTAGGACAGAATTGAACACTGAAGCTTTCTTT CASRTELNTEAFF
. 15 TRBD1 TRBJ2-7 TRBV6-4 TGTGCCAGCAGTGACGAAGGACAGGGAGTATACGAGCAGTACTTC CASSDEGQGVYEQYF
. 15 TRBD1 TRBJ2-7 TRBV9 TGTGCCAGCAGCGCAAGGGGGACAGGGGACTACGAGCAGTACTTC CASSARGTGDYEQYF
. 15 TRBD1 TRBJ2-7 TRBV19 TGTGCCAGTAGTACCTCCGGGACAGGGGGCCAAGAGCAGTACTTC CASSTSGTGGQEQYF
. 13 . TRBJ2-2 TRBV29-1 TGCAGCGTTGTTGGTCGGTACACCGGGGAGCTGTTTTTT CSVVGRYTGELFF
. 14 . TRBJ1-4 TRBV30 TGTGCCTGGGGAACAACAGAAGGCGATGAAAAACTGTTTTTT CAWGTTEGDEKLFF
. 14 . TRBJ1-2 TRBV19 TGTGCCAGTAGCCGAGGTGGACACGCCTATGGCTACACCTTC CASSRGGHAYGYTF
. 16 TRBD2 TRBJ2-3 TRBV7-8 TGTGCCAGCAGCTTATTCCCTGCGGGAGTACGGGATACGCAGTATTTT CASSLFPAGVRDTQYF
. 14 . TRBJ2-3 TRBV7-7 TGTGCTAGCAGCTTGGGGCGCGCGTCGGATACGCAGTATTTT CASSLGRASDTQYF
. 16 . TRBJ1-3 TRBV28 TGTGCCAGCAGCCCAGGTGGGGGGTTCTCTGGAAACACCATATATTTT CASSPGGGFSGNTIYF
. 16 . TRBJ1-5 TRBV7-2 TGTGCCAGCAGCCGGGGGGGGCTGGCGGGTGATCAGCCCCAGCATTTT CASSRGGLAGDQPQHF
. 17 TRBD2 TRBJ2-7 TRBV14 TGTGCCAGCAGCCAACCGGGACTAGCGGGTCACTCCTACGAGCAGTACTTC CASSQPGLAGHSYEQYF
. 12 . TRBJ1-1 TRBV25-1 TGTGCCAGCAGGGAGGGGAACACTGAAGCTTTCTTT CASREGNTEAFF
. 14 TRBD1 TRBJ1-1 TRBV6-6 TGTGCCAGCAGAAGACAGGGAAGGCAAACTGAAGCTTTCTTT CASRRQGRQTEAFF